The 15 T cell receptor beta chains presented below share a single source sample, sequenced in a study of T cells in women clearing cervical HPV infection. Clones were read by immunoSEQ multiplex PCR, and TCRdb kept only the in-frame ones, dropping some. Recorded here are about 28,000 clones; the top ten clones represent 15% to 20%. Sequencing input: blood buffy coat. The receptors were sampled from a woman between 18 and 70 years old with a cervical HPV16 infection that either progressed to CIN3+ or cleared (not recorded which).

About this clone: The CDR3 end is not reached by the read, which stops 3 residues before it; the germline J gene fills it in. The same CDR3 can be traced to other DNA sequences in this sample. The V gene is TRBV19, the J gene TRBJ2-3; 8 bases agree with TRBD1. V shed 6 bases, J shed 2 bases, and the junction held 7 bases outside the gene matches. Germline V gene lookup returns CDR1 LNHDA and CDR2 SQIVND (reference sequence). The CDR3 runs 15 residues. The CDR3 is CASRAGTGPTDTQYF. The sequenced CDR3 bases are TGTGCCAGTAGGGCAGGGACAGGACCCACAGATACG. Looking up the rest from reference TRBV19 and TRBJ2-3 gives the full variable domain: DGGITQSPKYLFRKEGQNVTLSCEQNLNHDAMYWYRQDPGQGLRLIYYSQIVNDFQKGDIAEGYSVSREKKESFPLTVTSAQKNPTAFYLCASRAGTGPTDTQYFGPGTRLTVL.

In the case of this clone: The read gets to within 3 residues of the CDR3 end, and the germline J gene fills in the rest. The J gene is TRBJ2-3, the V gene TRBV6-1; a weak D match, TRBD1 (5 bases). In germline, CDR1 is MNHNS, CDR2 SASEGT. The CDR3 is 15 amino acids. The part of the CDR3 DNA that was read is TGTGCCAGCAGTGAGAAAGGGGTAGGGCAAGAGACG. Amino acids: CASSEKGVGQET. In full, the CDR3 is CASSEKGVGQETQYF.

Concerning this clone itself: At one end, the junction sequence differs from germline, possibly due to a read error. The CDR3 goes on 3 residues after the read ends, and that part is filled in from the germline J gene. This sequence joins TRBV5-1 and TRBJ2-3; D ambiguous. The CDR3 totals 13 residues. Germline CDR1 is SGHRS and CDR2 is YFSETQ. CDR3 DNA, as far as it was read: TGCGCCAGCAGCTTACAAAACCCAGAGACG. It yields the protein CASSLQNPET. The full CDR3 is CASSLQNPETQYF.

To note about this clone: The CDR3 is cut off 3 residues early in the read; its end comes from the germline J gene. V is TRBV5-1 and J is TRBJ1-2; 7 bases agree with TRBD1. In germline, CDR1 is SGHRS, CDR2 YFSETQ. The CDR3 loop spans 14 amino acids. V trimming: 2 bases; J trimming: 3 bases; junction bases outside the gene matches: 4. Incomplete CDR3 DNA: TGCGCCAGCAGCTTTAATGACAGGGACTATGGC. Translating it yields CASSFNDRDYG. The CDR3 in its entirety is CASSFNDRDYGYTF.

As concerns this clone: The missing CDR3 end, 3 residues past where the read stops, is filled in from the germline J gene. The chain links TRBV7-9 to TRBJ1-2, with unresolved D. CDR1 is SEHNR and CDR2 is FQNEAQ in the germline V gene (reference sequence). CDR3 length: 12 amino acids. CDR3 DNA (partial): TGTGCCAGCAGCGCGACGACGGGTCGG. This gives the protein CASSATTGR. The complete CDR3 protein is CASSATTGRYTF.

A word on this clone: The read terminates 3 residues ahead of where the CDR3 ends, so the germline J gene completes it. The rearrangement links TRBV20-1 to TRBJ2-5; TRBD2 aligns across 8 bases. The CDR3 sequence is 15 residues long. Germline lookup yields CDR1 DFQATT and CDR2 SNEGSKA (reference sequence). Here the CDR3 reads CSAPHATSGTDTQYF. The sequenced CDR3 bases are TGCAGTGCCCCTCACGCTACTAGCGGCACAGATACC.

Turning to this clone: The read terminates 3 residues before the CDR3 end, so the remaining end is supplied by the germline J gene. V usage is TRBV7-3 and J usage is TRBJ2-5; maybe TRBD2 (6 bases). Deletions cut 4 bases from V and 4 bases from J, with 16 bases between. Germline V gene data show CDR1 as SGHTA and CDR2 as FQGTGA. This CDR3 is built from 15 residues. The DNA read from the CDR3 is TGTGCCAGCAGCTCCACCGGGACTGAGAGAGAGACC. It encodes CASSSTGTERET. The CDR3 as a whole reads CASSSTGTERETQYF.

A note on this clone: The CDR3 extends 3 residues past the end of the read, so its final part is completed from the germline J gene. This chain connects TRBV6-2 or TRBV6-3 to TRBJ2-2; 9 bases match TRBD1. The CDR3 length is 16 residues. The germline gives CDR1 MNHEY, CDR2 SVGEGT. Trimming at V came to 6 bases and at J to 0 bases, leaving 5 bases not matched to a gene. The CDR3 DNA, read in part, is TGTGCCAGCAGCCGGGACAGGGAACCGAACACCGGGGAG. Translation gives CASSRDREPNTGE. The full CDR3 reads CASSRDREPNTGELFF.

About this clone: Read data end 3 residues before the CDR3 end; the end is taken from the germline J gene. The rearrangement uses TRBV19 and TRBJ2-1, with TRBD2 matching 7 bases. Per the germline V gene, CDR1 is LNHDA and CDR2 is SQIVND (reference sequence). Trimming cost V 10 bases and J 4 bases; bases outside gene matches: 10. This CDR3 is 14 amino acids long. The CDR3 sequence: CATRGEGSYNEQFF. CDR3 DNA (partial): TGTGCCACCCGAGGGGAGGGTTCTTACAATGAG.

For this clone: Read data end 3 residues before the CDR3 end; the end is taken from the germline J gene. The V gene is TRBV5-1, the J gene TRBJ2-7; possible D gene TRBD1, 5 bases. The CDR3 is 15 residues long. CDR1 is SGHRS, CDR2 YFSETQ, per germline. Trimming removed 5 bases at V and 1 base at J, with 16 bases between. CDR3 sequence reads: CASSKGDWESYEQYF. The DNA read from the CDR3 is TGCGCCAGCAGTAAAGGGGATTGGGAATCCTACGAG.

The CDR3 protein is CASTGTGGQPQYF. Partial CDR3 DNA: TGTGCCAGTACTGGGACAGGGGGTCAGCCG. The V call is TRBV19, the J call TRBJ2-3; 11 bases are shared with TRBD1. The read ends 3 residues before the CDR3 terminus; that terminus is restored from the germline J gene. The germline CDR1 and CDR2 sequences are LNHDA and SQIVND (reference sequence). This CDR3 spans 13 amino acids.

Regarding this clone: The observed sequence ends 3 residues before the CDR3 terminus, with the missing tail filled in from the germline J gene. The genes are TRBV7-2 and TRBJ1-4, with D possibly being TRBD1 (6 bases). Germline CDR1 SGHTA, CDR2 FQGNSA. The CDR3 sequence is 13 residues long. The CDR3 region is CASRSRGNSPLFF. The sequenced CDR3 bases are TGTGCCAGCAGGTCCAGGGGCAATTCACCA.

A note on this clone: Read sequence stops 3 residues before the CDR3 end, and the germline J gene provides the missing end. The J gene is TRBJ2-2, the V gene TRBV5-1, with D uncertain. V lost 3 bases and J lost 3, with 6 bases in between. Germline V gene lookup returns CDR1 SGHRS and CDR2 YFSETQ. The length of the CDR3 is 13 residues. CDR3 DNA, as far as it was read: TGCGCCAGCAGCTCCCCTTACACCGGGGAG. Translated: CASSSPYTGE. The entire CDR3 reads CASSSPYTGELFF.

Note on this clone: The read ends 3 residues early relative to the CDR3; the germline J gene fills the gap. The chain carries TRBV19 and TRBJ1-2; TRBD1 agrees at 8 bases. CDR1 and CDR2 from the germline V gene are LNHDA and SQIVND (reference sequence). The V segment lost 6 bases and the J segment 4 bases; nucleotides outside the gene matches: 4. The length of the CDR3 is 13 residues. The CDR3 DNA, read in part, is TGTGCCAGTAGCCCCGGACAGGGCTATGGC. Translating gives CASSPGQGYG. The entire CDR3 protein is CASSPGQGYGYTF.

Points on this clone: The DNA ends 3 residues before the CDR3 does, and the rest of the CDR3 is filled in from the germline J gene. V and J are TRBV5-4 and TRBJ2-1; TRBD1 might be the D (5 bases). The CDR3 runs to 14 residues. Deletions cut 3 bases from V and 0 bases from J, with 7 bases between. In germline, CDR1 is SGHNT, CDR2 YYREEE (reference sequence). CDR3 protein: CASSYQGSYNEQFF. CDR3 bases read: TGTGCCAGCAGCTACCAGGGCTCCTACAATGAG.